This T cell receptor (beta chain) is drawn from a study of control samples from healthy donors and cancer patients. V was shortened by 0 bases and J by 3 bases, with 13 bases between the two germline ends. There are 15 residues in the CDR3. The germline gives CDR1 SGHNT, CDR2 YYREEE (reference sequence). Produced via immunoSEQ multiplex PCR; TCRdb's table is partial and in-frame only. The table records roughly 200,000 clones, 91% of them present only once. The sample comprised blood. The TCR sequence derives from a man younger than 40 in good health. This chain joins TRBV5-4 and TRBJ2-7; weak D call: TRBD1 (6 bases). The CDR3 reads CASSLAAGAIYEQYF. CDR3 DNA sequence: TGTGCCAGCAGCTTGGCCGCAGGGGCGATCTACGAGCAGTACTTC.